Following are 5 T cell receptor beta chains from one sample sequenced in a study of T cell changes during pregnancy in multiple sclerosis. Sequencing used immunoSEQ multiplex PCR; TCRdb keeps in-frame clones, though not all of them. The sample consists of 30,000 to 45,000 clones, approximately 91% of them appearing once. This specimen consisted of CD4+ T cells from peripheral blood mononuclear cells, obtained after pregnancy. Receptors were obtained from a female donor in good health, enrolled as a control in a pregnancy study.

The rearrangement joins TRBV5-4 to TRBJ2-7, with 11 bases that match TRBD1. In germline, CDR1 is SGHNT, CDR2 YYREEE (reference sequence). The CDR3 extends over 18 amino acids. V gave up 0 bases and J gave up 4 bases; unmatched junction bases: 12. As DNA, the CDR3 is TGTGCCAGCAGCTTGGAAACGTTAGTCGGGACAGGGGGGTACGAGCAGTACTTC. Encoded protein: CASSLETLVGTGGYEQYF.

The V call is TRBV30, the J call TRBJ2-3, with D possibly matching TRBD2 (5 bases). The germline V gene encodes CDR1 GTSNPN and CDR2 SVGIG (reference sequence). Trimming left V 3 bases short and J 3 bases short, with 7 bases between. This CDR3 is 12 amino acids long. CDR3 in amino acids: CAWRGLTDTQYF. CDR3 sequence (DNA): TGTGCCTGGAGAGGACTTACAGATACGCAGTATTTT.

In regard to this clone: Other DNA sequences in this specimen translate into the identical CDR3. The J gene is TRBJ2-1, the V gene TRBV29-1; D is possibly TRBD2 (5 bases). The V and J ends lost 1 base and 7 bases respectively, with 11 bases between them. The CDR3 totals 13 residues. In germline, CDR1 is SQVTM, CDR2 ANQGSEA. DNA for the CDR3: TGCAGCGTTGAAGGGAGCGGATCAAATGAGCAGTTCTTC. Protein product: CSVEGSGSNEQFF.

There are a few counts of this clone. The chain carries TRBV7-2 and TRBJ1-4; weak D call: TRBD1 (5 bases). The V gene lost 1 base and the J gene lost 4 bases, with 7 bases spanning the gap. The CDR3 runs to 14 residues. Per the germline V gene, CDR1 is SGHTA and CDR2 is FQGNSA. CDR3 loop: CASSLGGNNEKLFF. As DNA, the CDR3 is TGTGCCAGCAGCTTAGGGGGCAATAATGAAAAACTGTTTTTT.

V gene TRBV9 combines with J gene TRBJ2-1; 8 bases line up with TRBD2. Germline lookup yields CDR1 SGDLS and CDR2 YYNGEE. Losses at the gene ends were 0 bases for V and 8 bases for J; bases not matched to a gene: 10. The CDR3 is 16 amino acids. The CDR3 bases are TGTGCCAGCAGCGTAGGGGGCGGGGGGTTTTTTGATGAGCAGTTCTTC. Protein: CASSVGGGGFFDEQFF.